This TCR beta chain is drawn from a study of blood T cells in healthy people across ages. The CDR3 is 15 amino acids. CDR1 and CDR2 (germline): MNHEY, SVGEGT. Trimming took off 6 bases at V and 11 bases at J, with 23 bases between the two ends. Primed by a sample-barcoded 5' primer and a J-beta primer mix, a second PCR proceeded for 7 to 11 cycles. Each cDNA was tagged by a template-switch adaptor containing 12 random nucleotides. Via MiXCR, TCRdb re-called the 5' RACE reads, giving one row per CDR3 protein. The sample consists of about a million distinct CDR3 sequences, 51% of them appearing once. The individuals who served as donors were healthy Caucasians living in Russia, aged about 6 to 100. Every donor contributed about 10 milliliters of peripheral blood by blood draw. Isolated PBMCs totaled at least 7 million in each sample.

The V gene is TRBV6-2 or TRBV6-3, the J gene TRBJ2-4; TRBD2 is a possible D gene (5 bases). Sequencing was done on a sample of blood. This clonotype was obtained from a woman between 55 and 75 years old in good health. The CDR3 loop is CASSRKAYVGDVQYF. The CDR3 DNA sequence: TGTGCCAGCAGCCGAAAAGCGTACGTGGGAGACGTTCAGTACTTC.